Described below is a single T cell receptor (beta chain) sequence and its context. This specimen belongs to a study of blood T cells in healthy people across ages. Together with a sample-barcoded 5' primer, a J-beta primer mix was included in a second PCR lasting about 6 to 11 cycles. One entry per CDR3 protein results from TCRdb running MiXCR on the 5' RACE reads. The sample records roughly 1,100,000 distinct CDR3 sequences, roughly a quarter being singletons. The CDR3 is 15 residues long. V lost 1 base and J 7 bases, leaving 13 bases between the germline ends. Germline CDR1 MGHRA, CDR2 YSYEKL. The sample was also linked to a second study, of T cells of mothers and their children.

Specimen: blood. The clonotype comes from a girl aged 2 to 9 in good health. The chain recombines TRBV4-1 with TRBJ1-4; perhaps TRBD1 as D (5 bases). This CDR3 is CASSQAGDSREKLFF. The CDR3 bases are TGCGCCAGCAGCCAAGCGGGTGACAGTCGTGAAAAACTGTTTTTT.